This T cell receptor (beta chain) was recovered during a study of neurological immune-mediated disorders. One entry per CDR3 protein results from TCRdb running MiXCR on the 5' RACE reads. The sample yields roughly 50,000 distinct CDR3 sequences, approximately 12% seen once. This clonotype was counted many times. Its antigen is undetermined. Study-level points and caveats: No CDR3 amino acid sequences were shared by expanded clones across subjects, suggesting private repertoires in all groups.

CDR3 length: 16 amino acids. The germline gives CDR1 MGHRA, CDR2 YSYEKL. V lost 2 bases to trimming and J lost 2 bases; unmatched junction nucleotides: 7. Sequenced material: PBMCs. This clonotype originated in a woman aged 55-69 years with HTLV-1-associated myelopathy (HAM/TSP). The chain has TRBV4-1 and TRBJ1-1; 8 nucleotides line up with TRBD1. CDR3 protein: CASSQSTGGFNTEAFF. In DNA, the CDR3 is TGCGCCAGCAGCCAATCAACAGGGGGTTTTAACACTGAAGCTTTCTTT.